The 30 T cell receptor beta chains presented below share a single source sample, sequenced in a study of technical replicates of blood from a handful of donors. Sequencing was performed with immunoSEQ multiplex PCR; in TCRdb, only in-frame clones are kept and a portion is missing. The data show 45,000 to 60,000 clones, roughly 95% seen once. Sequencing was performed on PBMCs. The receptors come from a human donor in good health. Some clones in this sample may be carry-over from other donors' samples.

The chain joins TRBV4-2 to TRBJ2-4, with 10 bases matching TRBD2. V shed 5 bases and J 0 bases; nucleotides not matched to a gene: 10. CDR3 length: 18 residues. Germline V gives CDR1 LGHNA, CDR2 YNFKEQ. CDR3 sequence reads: CASSEVAGGLLAKNIQYF. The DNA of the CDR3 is TGTGCCAGCAGCGAGGTAGCGGGAGGCCTATTAGCCAAAAACATTCAGTACTTC.

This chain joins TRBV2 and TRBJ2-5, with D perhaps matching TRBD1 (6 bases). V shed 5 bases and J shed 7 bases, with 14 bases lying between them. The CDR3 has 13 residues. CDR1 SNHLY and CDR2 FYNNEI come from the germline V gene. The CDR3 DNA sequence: TGTGCCAGCAGTCCCGGACAGACGCCGACCCAGTACTTC. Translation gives CASSPGQTPTQYF.

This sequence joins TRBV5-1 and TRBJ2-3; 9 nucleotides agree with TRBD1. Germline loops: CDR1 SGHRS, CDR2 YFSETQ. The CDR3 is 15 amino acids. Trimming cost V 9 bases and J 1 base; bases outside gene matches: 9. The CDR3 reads CATKQTGGGTDTQYF. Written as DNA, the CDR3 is TGCGCCACAAAACAAACAGGGGGCGGCACAGATACGCAGTATTTT.

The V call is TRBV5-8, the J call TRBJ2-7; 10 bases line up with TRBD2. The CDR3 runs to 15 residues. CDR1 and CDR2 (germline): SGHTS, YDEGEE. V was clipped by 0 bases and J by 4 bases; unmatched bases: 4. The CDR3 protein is CASSLELAGSYEQYF. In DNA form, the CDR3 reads TGTGCCAGCAGCTTGGAACTAGCGGGATCGTACGAGCAGTACTTC. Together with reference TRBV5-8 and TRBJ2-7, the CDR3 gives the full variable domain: EAGVTQSPTHLIKTRGQQATLRCSPISGHTSVYWYQQALGLGLQFLLWYDEGEERNRGNFPPRFSGRQFPNYSSELNVNALELEDSALYLCASSLELAGSYEQYFGPGTRLTVT.

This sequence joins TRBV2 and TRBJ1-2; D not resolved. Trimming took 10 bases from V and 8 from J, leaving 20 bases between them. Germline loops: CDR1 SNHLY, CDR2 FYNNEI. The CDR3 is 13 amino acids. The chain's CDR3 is CATERVRDEGYTF. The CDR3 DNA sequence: TGTGCCACCGAAAGGGTCCGGGATGAAGGCTACACCTTC.

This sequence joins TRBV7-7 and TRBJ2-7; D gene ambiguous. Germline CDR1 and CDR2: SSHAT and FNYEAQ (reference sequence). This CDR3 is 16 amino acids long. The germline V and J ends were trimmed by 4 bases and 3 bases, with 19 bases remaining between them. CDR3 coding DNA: TGTGCCAGCAGCTCCACCCGCGCAGGTATTGACTACGAGCAGTACTTC. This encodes CASSSTRAGIDYEQYF.

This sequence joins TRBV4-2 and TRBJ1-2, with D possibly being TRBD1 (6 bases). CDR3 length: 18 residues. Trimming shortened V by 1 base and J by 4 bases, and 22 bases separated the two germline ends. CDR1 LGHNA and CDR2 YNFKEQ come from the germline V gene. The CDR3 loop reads CASSQGELLRGASYGYTF. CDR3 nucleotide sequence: TGTGCCAGCAGCCAAGGAGAGCTCTTACGGGGGGCCAGCTATGGCTACACCTTC.

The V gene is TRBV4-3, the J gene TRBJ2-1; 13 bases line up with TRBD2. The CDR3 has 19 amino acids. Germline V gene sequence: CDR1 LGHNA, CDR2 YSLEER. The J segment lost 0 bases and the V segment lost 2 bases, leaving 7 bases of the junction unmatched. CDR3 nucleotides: TGCGCCAGCAGCCAACGTCGGACTAGCGGGGGTCGCTCCTACAATGAGCAGTTCTTC. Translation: CASSQRRTSGGRSYNEQFF.

Here the CDR3 reads CASSLAGAPGELFF. CDR3 bases: TGTGCCAGCAGCTTAGCGGGAGCCCCCGGGGAGCTGTTTTTT. The chain couples TRBV7-2 to TRBJ2-2; possibly TRBD2 for D (5 bases). V was pared by 0 bases and J by 6 bases, with 8 bases between. CDR1 and CDR2 from the germline V gene are SGHTA and FQGNSA. The CDR3 is made up of 14 amino acids.

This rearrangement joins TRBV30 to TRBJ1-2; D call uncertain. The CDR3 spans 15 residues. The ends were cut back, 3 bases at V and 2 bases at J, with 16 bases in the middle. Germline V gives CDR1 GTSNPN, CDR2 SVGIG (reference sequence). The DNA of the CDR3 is TGTGCCTGGAGACTAGACACTCTTAGGAACTATGGCTACACCTTC. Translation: CAWRLDTLRNYGYTF.

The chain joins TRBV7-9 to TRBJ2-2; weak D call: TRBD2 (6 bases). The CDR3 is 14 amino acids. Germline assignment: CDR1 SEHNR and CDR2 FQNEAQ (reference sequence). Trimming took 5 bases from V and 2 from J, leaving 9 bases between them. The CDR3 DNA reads TGTGCCAGCAGCCCGGGACTTAACACCGGGGAGCTGTTTTTT. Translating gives CASSPGLNTGELFF.

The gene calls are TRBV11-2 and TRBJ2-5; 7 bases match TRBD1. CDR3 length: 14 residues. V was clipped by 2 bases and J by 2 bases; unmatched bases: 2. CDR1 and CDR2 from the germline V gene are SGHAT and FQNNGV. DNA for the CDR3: TGTGCCAGCAGCTTACCGGGACAGCAAGAGACCCAGTACTTC. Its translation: CASSLPGQQETQYF.

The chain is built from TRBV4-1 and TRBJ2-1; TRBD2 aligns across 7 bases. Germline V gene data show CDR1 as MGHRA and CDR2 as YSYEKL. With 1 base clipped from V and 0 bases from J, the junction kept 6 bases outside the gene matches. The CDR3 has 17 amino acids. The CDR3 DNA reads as TGCGCCAGCAGCCAAGTCTCTAGCGGAGGCTCCTACAATGAGCAGTTCTTC. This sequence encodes CASSQVSSGGSYNEQFF.

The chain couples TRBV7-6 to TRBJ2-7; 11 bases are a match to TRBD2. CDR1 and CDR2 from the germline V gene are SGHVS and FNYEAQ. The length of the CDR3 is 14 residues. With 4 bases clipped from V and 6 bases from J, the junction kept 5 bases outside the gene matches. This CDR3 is CASSSRLAGSEQYF. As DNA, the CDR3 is TGTGCCAGCAGCTCCAGACTAGCGGGGAGCGAGCAGTACTTC.

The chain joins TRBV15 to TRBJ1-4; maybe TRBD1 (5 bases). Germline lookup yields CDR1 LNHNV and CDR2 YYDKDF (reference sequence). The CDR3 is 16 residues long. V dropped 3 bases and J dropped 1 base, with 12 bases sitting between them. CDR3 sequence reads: CATSSPAGRTNEKLFF. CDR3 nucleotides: TGTGCCACCAGCAGCCCAGCGGGACGAACTAATGAAAAACTGTTTTTT.

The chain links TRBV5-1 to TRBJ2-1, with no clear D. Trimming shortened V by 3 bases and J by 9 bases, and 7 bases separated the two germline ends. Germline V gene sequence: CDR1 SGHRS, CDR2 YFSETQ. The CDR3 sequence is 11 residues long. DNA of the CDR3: TGCGCCAGCAGCTGGCCGGGTGAGCAGTTCTTC. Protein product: CASSWPGEQFF.

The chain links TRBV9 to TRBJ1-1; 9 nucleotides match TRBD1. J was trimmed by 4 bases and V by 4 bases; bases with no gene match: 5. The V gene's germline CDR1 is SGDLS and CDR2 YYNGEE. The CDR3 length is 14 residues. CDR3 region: CASSPRDRATEAFF. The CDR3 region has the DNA TGTGCCAGCAGCCCACGGGACAGGGCCACTGAAGCTTTCTTT.

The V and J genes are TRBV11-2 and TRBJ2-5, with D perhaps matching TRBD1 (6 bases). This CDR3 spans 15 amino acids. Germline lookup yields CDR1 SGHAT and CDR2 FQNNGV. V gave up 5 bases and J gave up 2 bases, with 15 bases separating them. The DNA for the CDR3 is TGTGCCAGCAGCGAAAGAGGGGGTAGGCAAGAGACCCAGTACTTC. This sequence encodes CASSERGGRQETQYF. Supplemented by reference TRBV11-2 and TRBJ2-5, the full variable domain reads EAGVAQSPRYKIIEKRQSVAFWCNPISGHATLYWYQQILGQGPKLLIQFQNNGVVDDSQLPKDRFSAERLKGVDSTLKIQPAKLEDSAVYLCASSERGGRQETQYFGPGTRLLVL.

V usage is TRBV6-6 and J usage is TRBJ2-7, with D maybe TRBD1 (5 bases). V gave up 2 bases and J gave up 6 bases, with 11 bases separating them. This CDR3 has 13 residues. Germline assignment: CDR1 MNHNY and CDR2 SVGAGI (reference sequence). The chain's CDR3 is CASSYPPGSEQYF. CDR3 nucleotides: TGTGCCAGCAGTTACCCTCCAGGGTCCGAGCAGTACTTC.

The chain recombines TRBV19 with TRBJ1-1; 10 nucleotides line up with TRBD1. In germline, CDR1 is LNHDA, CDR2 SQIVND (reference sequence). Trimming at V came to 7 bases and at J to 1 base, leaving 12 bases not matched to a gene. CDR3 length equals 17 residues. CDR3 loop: CASTLSTGGPANTEAFF. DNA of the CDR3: TGTGCCAGTACCCTCTCGACAGGGGGCCCCGCGAACACTGAAGCTTTCTTT. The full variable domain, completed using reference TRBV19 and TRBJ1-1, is DGGITQSPKYLFRKEGQNVTLSCEQNLNHDAMYWYRQDPGQGLRLIYYSQIVNDFQKGDIAEGYSVSREKKESFPLTVTSAQKNPTAFYLCASTLSTGGPANTEAFFGQGTRLTVV.

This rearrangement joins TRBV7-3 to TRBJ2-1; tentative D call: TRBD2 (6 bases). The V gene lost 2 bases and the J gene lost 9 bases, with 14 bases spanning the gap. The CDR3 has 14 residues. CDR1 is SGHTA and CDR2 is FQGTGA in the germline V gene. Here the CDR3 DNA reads TGTGCCAGCAGCTTAGAGCGGGTCCAGGGTGAGCAGTTCTTC. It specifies CASSLERVQGEQFF.

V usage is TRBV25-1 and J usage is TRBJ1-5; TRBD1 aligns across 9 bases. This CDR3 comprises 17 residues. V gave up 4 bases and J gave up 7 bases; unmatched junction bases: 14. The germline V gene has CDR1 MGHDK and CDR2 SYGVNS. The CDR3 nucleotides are TGTGCCAGCAGTGCGTCGCCGGGACAGGGATTAGGGCAGCCCCAGCATTTT. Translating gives CASSASPGQGLGQPQHF.

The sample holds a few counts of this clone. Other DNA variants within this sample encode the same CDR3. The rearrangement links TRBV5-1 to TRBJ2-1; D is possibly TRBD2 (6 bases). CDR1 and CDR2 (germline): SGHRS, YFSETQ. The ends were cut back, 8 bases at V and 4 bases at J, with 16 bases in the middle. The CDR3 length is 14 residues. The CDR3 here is CASSLSGAYNEQFF. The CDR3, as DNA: TGCGCCAGTTCTTTATCGGGAGCTTACAATGAGCAGTTCTTC.

The CDR3 protein is CASSPSGSAYNEQFF. DNA for the CDR3: TGTGCCAGCAGCCCCAGCGGGAGCGCCTACAATGAGCAGTTCTTC. The chain has TRBV9 and TRBJ2-1; 8 nucleotides agree with TRBD2. Per germline, CDR1 SGDLS and CDR2 YYNGEE. This CDR3 has 15 residues. J was trimmed by 2 bases and V by 4 bases; bases with no gene match: 5.

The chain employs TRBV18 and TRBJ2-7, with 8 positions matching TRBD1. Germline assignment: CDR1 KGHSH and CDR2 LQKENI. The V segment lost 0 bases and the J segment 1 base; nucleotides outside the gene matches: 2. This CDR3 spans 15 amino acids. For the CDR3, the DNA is TGTGCCAGCTCACCACCTAGACAGGGGTCCTACGAGCAGTACTTC. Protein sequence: CASSPPRQGSYEQYF.

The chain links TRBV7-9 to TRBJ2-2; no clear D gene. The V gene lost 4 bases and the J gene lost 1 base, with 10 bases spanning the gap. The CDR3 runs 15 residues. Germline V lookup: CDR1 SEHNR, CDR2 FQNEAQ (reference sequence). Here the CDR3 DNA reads TGTGCCAGCAGCTCCCTCCTACTGAACACCGGGGAGCTGTTTTTT. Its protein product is CASSSLLLNTGELFF.

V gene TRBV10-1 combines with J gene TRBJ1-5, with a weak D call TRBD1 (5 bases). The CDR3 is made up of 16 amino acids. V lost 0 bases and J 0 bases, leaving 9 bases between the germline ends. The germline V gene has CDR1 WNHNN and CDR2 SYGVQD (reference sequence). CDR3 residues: CASSESTGGSNQPQHF. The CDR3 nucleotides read TGCGCCAGCAGTGAGTCGACGGGGGGTAGCAATCAGCCCCAGCATTTT.

Written as DNA, the CDR3 is TGTGCCAGCAGCGTGAAGCAAGAGCAGTTCTTC. Its protein product is CASSVKQEQFF. This chain uses TRBV21-1 with TRBJ2-1; the listed D gene, TRBD2, was not tested against the DNA. TRBV21-1 is noted as a pseudogene. The CDR3 has 11 residues.

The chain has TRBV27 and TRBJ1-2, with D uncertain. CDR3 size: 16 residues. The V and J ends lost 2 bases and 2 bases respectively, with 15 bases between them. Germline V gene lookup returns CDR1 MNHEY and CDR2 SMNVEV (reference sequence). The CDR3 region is CASSLKGRPTNYGYTF. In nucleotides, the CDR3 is TGTGCCAGCAGTTTAAAAGGGAGACCGACGAACTATGGCTACACCTTC.

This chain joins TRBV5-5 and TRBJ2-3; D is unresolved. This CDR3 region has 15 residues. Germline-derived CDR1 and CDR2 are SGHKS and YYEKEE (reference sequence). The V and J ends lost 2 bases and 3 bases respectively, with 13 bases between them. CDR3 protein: CASSLFTTITDTQYF. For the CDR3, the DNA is TGTGCCAGCAGCTTATTCACTACTATTACAGATACGCAGTATTTT. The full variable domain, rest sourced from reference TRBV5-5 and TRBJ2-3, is DAGVTQSPTHLIKTRGQQVTLRCSPISGHKSVSWYQQVLGQGPQFIFQYYEKEERGRGNFPDRFSARQFPNYSSELNVNALLLGDSALYLCASSLFTTITDTQYFGPGTRLTVL.